One sample yielded the 31 T cell receptor beta chains listed below, sequenced in a study of CD4 T cells in relation to SARS-CoV-2 and coronaviruses. Their recognized antigens are unknown. The method was immunoSEQ multiplex PCR; TCRdb's version includes in-frame clones alone and lacks a portion of them. The repertoire holds about 36,000 clones, with approximately 80% as singletons. Sequencing input: memory CD4+ T cells from PBMCs, cultured in vitro. The receptors derive from an adult with COVID-19.

The V and J genes are TRBV10-3 and TRBJ1-2; D may be TRBD1 (6 bases). V lost 6 bases, J lost 7 bases, and 9 bases lay in between. CDR3 length: 11 amino acids. Looked up from germline, CDR1 is ENHRY and CDR2 is SYGVKD. The chain's CDR3 is CAISVRGGYTF. The CDR3 nucleotides read TGTGCCATCAGCGTCAGGGGTGGCTACACCTTC.

The V gene is TRBV6-1, the J gene TRBJ2-5; D unclear. The CDR3 loop spans 14 amino acids. Germline assignment: CDR1 MNHNS and CDR2 SASEGT. V was pared by 3 bases and J by 0 bases, with 8 bases between. This CDR3 is CASSESSNQETQYF. For the CDR3, the DNA is TGTGCCAGCAGTGAGTCGAGCAACCAAGAGACCCAGTACTTC.

The CDR3 DNA reads as TGTGCCAGCAGCCAAGTTTGGGGTGCCTACGAGCAGTACTTC. This sequence encodes CASSQVWGAYEQYF. The chain couples TRBV3-1 (or the pseudogene TRBV3-2) to TRBJ2-7; D is uncertain. Trimming pared 1 base from V and 2 bases from J, leaving 9 bases between. This CDR3 spans 14 amino acids. In germline, CDR1 is LGHDT, CDR2 YNNKEL (reference sequence).

This clone showed up just a few times. The chain recombines TRBV6-1 with TRBJ1-4; TRBD1 agrees at 8 bases. CDR1 is MNHNS and CDR2 is SASEGT in the germline V gene. The CDR3 has 16 amino acids. Losses at the gene ends were 1 base for V and 7 bases for J; bases not matched to a gene: 8. The CDR3 region is CASSEGGQGFREKLFF. The CDR3 region has the DNA TGTGCCAGCAGTGAAGGCGGACAGGGTTTTCGTGAAAAACTGTTTTTT.

The chain has TRBV18 and TRBJ1-4, with D tentatively TRBD1 (5 bases). Germline V gene sequence: CDR1 KGHSH, CDR2 LQKENI. The CDR3 runs to 14 residues. V was pared by 0 bases and J by 5 bases, with 7 bases between. The CDR3 coding sequence is TGTGCCAGCTCACCACCTTCAGGGAATGAAAAACTGTTTTTT. As protein: CASSPPSGNEKLFF.

This rearrangement joins TRBV28 to TRBJ2-1; maybe TRBD1 (5 bases). V lost 5 bases and J lost 6, with 17 bases in between. Germline-derived CDR1 and CDR2 are MDHEN and SYDVKM. This CDR3 contains 15 residues. CDR3 nucleotide sequence: TGTGCCAGCAGTACAAGGTGGGGCCCCTCCAATGAGCAGTTCTTC. Translation gives CASSTRWGPSNEQFF.

The chain joins TRBV19 to TRBJ1-5; no firm D call. V lost 10 bases and J 0 bases, leaving 13 bases between the germline ends. The CDR3 spans 14 residues. Germline V gene lookup returns CDR1 LNHDA and CDR2 SQIVND (reference sequence). Here the CDR3 reads CATLGPYSNQPQHF. The CDR3 DNA reads TGTGCCACCCTGGGTCCCTATAGCAATCAGCCCCAGCATTTT.

The chain employs TRBV12-3 or TRBV12-4 and TRBJ2-5; D possibly matches TRBD1 or TRBD2 (5 bases each). V shed 5 bases and J shed 4 bases, with 11 bases lying between them. This CDR3 contains 13 residues. CDR3 region: CASSRDSGETQYF. The DNA of the CDR3 is TGTGCCAGCAGTCGTGACAGCGGAGAGACCCAGTACTTC.

The CDR3 is CASSKGRQGIETQYF. In nucleotides, the CDR3 is TGTGCCAGCAGCAAAGGGAGACAGGGAATCGAGACCCAGTACTTC. The chain links TRBV21-1 to TRBJ2-5; the D call of TRBD1 is as the table states it, not checked on the DNA. TRBV21-1 is recorded as a pseudogene. The CDR3 covers 15 residues.

The gene calls are TRBV2 and TRBJ2-4, with a tentative D call TRBD1 (6 bases). The CDR3 runs 18 residues. V dropped 8 bases and J dropped 0 bases, with 23 bases sitting between them. From germline, CDR1 is SNHLY and CDR2 FYNNEI. In DNA form, the CDR3 reads TGTGCCAGCTCAGGAAACAGGGCAAAGGGGGAAGCCAAAAACATTCAGTACTTC. It specifies CASSGNRAKGEAKNIQYF.

V is TRBV14 and J is TRBJ2-1; maybe TRBD1 (5 bases). V lost 6 bases to trimming and J lost 8 bases, with 14 bases between them. CDR1 is SGHDN, CDR2 FVKESK, per germline. The CDR3 has 13 residues. The CDR3 loop reads CASRPSWGDEQFF. CDR3 DNA sequence: TGTGCCAGCAGGCCCTCGTGGGGCGATGAGCAGTTCTTC.

V and J are TRBV11-2 and TRBJ2-7, with 14 bases matching TRBD2. The CDR3 consists of 16 residues. The V gene end was trimmed by 4 bases and the J gene end by 4 bases; junction bases not matched to a gene: 6. CDR1 is SGHAT, CDR2 FQNNGV, per germline. CDR3 sequence: CASSSGGLAGDYEQYF. Here the CDR3 DNA reads TGTGCCAGCAGCTCGGGGGGACTAGCGGGAGATTACGAGCAGTACTTC. Full variable domain (outside the CDR3, taken from reference TRBV11-2 and TRBJ2-7): EAGVAQSPRYKIIEKRQSVAFWCNPISGHATLYWYQQILGQGPKLLIQFQNNGVVDDSQLPKDRFSAERLKGVDSTLKIQPAKLEDSAVYLCASSSGGLAGDYEQYFGPGTRLTVT.

This chain uses TRBV7-8 with TRBJ2-1; the match to TRBD2 covers 10 bases. The CDR3 spans 15 residues. V lost 3 bases, J lost 6 bases, and 5 bases stayed unmatched. Looked up from germline, CDR1 is SGHVS and CDR2 is FQNEAQ. The CDR3: CASSLGTSVSNEQFF. The CDR3 DNA reads TGTGCCAGCAGCTTGGGGACTAGCGTCTCCAATGAGCAGTTCTTC. The variable domain in full, completed from reference TRBV7-8 and TRBJ2-1, reads GAGVSQSPRYKVAKRGQDVALRCDPISGHVSLFWYQQALGQGPEFLTYFQNEAQLDKSGLPSDRFFAERPEGSVSTLKIQRTQQEDSAVYLCASSLGTSVSNEQFFGPGTRLTVL.

As concerns this clone: The same CDR3 also results from other DNA sequences found in this sample. This chain joins TRBV28 and TRBJ2-6; TRBD1 matches 7 bases. Germline V CDR1 and CDR2: MDHEN, SYDVKM. CDR3 length: 16 residues. V shed 6 bases, J shed 2 bases, and the junction held 7 bases outside the gene matches. CDR3 in amino acids: CASSHRTGAGANVLTF. Written as DNA, the CDR3 is TGTGCCAGCAGCCATCGAACAGGGGCTGGGGCCAACGTCCTGACTTTC.

The J gene is TRBJ2-7, the V gene TRBV18; 7 bases map to TRBD1. There are 13 residues in the CDR3. Losses at the gene ends were 4 bases for V and 5 bases for J; bases not matched to a gene: 5. In germline, CDR1 is KGHSH, CDR2 LQKENI. CDR3 in DNA: TGTGCCAGCTCACGGGCAGGGGGACACGAGCAGTACTTC. This translates into CASSRAGGHEQYF.

The chain is built from TRBV11-2 and TRBJ2-6; the D gene is possibly TRBD2 (7 bases). This CDR3 is built from 17 residues. V was shortened by 7 bases and J by 2 bases, with 18 bases between the two germline ends. Germline values: CDR1 SGHAT, CDR2 FQNNGV. Here the CDR3 DNA reads TGTGCCAGCATCCTAACAGGGACTACCGCTGGGGCCAACGTCCTGACTTTC. Its translation is CASILTGTTAGANVLTF. Full variable domain (missing parts from reference TRBV11-2 and TRBJ2-6): EAGVAQSPRYKIIEKRQSVAFWCNPISGHATLYWYQQILGQGPKLLIQFQNNGVVDDSQLPKDRFSAERLKGVDSTLKIQPAKLEDSAVYLCASILTGTTAGANVLTFGAGSRLTVL.

The V and J genes are TRBV3-1 (or the pseudogene TRBV3-2) and TRBJ2-5; D gene ambiguous. V lost 1 base and J 2 bases, leaving 20 bases between the germline ends. The CDR3 loop spans 18 amino acids. Germline assignment: CDR1 LGHDT and CDR2 YNNKEL (reference sequence). The CDR3 DNA sequence: TGTGCCAGCAGCCAAGCCCTCCAGTCGGTCAGCGTTCAAGAGACCCAGTACTTC. This codes for CASSQALQSVSVQETQYF.

This clone was detected a few times. The chain employs TRBV4-1 and TRBJ2-7; D remains unclear. Looked up from germline, CDR1 is MGHRA and CDR2 is YSYEKL. V lost 1 base and J lost 5, with 18 bases in between. The CDR3 covers 16 residues. This chain's CDR3 is CASSQVNMGWADEQYF. CDR3 sequence (DNA): TGCGCCAGCAGCCAAGTGAATATGGGGTGGGCGGACGAGCAGTACTTC.

The chain has TRBV27 and TRBJ2-7; TRBD1 aligns across 9 bases. There are 14 residues in the CDR3. V shed 5 bases and J 2 bases; nucleotides not matched to a gene: 4. Germline CDR1 and CDR2: MNHEY and SMNVEV (reference sequence). The CDR3 spells CASSMTGGAYEQYF. Written as DNA, the CDR3 is TGTGCCAGCAGTATGACAGGGGGTGCCTACGAGCAGTACTTC.

Regarding this clone: The DNA is left out, because the CDR3 cannot be placed on it with certainty; the CDR3 is given as TCRdb lists it. This rearrangement joins TRBV2 to TRBJ2-7; the table's D call, TRBD1, was not checked against the DNA. CDR1 is SNHLY and CDR2 is FYNNEI in the germline V gene. The CDR3 has 14 residues if both end residues are counted. The CDR3: CASTSDRLFGEQYF.

This CDR3 is CASSLVVTGGMETQYF. In nucleotides, the CDR3 is TGTGCCAGCAGTTTAGTCGTGACAGGGGGTATGGAGACCCAGTACTTC. V is TRBV28 and J is TRBJ2-5; 9 bases align to TRBD1. V dropped 2 bases and J dropped 5; count of bases not matched to a gene: 9. This CDR3 has 16 amino acids. Germline CDR1 is MDHEN and CDR2 is SYDVKM.

The V call is TRBV4-1, the J call TRBJ2-5; D is undetermined. The CDR3 length is 14 residues. Between the trimmed V and J ends, which lost 2 bases and 1 base, there was a span of 8 bases. Germline V gene data show CDR1 as MGHRA and CDR2 as YSYEKL. The chain's CDR3 is CASSQTTPQETQYF. The DNA for the CDR3 is TGCGCCAGCAGCCAAACGACACCCCAAGAGACCCAGTACTTC.

V usage is TRBV20-1 and J usage is TRBJ2-7; D ambiguous. V was shortened by 5 bases and J by 3 bases, with 8 bases between the two germline ends. This CDR3 region has 11 residues. Germline loops: CDR1 DFQATT, CDR2 SNEGSKA (reference sequence). CDR3 residues: CSAVNGYEQYF. The CDR3, as DNA: TGCAGTGCTGTAAACGGCTACGAGCAGTACTTC.

Only a few counts were recorded for this clone. The genes are TRBV7-9 and TRBJ2-7; 10 bases are a match to TRBD1. This CDR3 contains 14 residues. The V segment lost 5 bases and the J segment 6 bases; nucleotides outside the gene matches: 7. From germline, CDR1 is SEHNR and CDR2 FQNEAQ (reference sequence). CDR3 sequence reads: CASSMGQGFPEQYF. Here the CDR3 DNA reads TGTGCCAGCAGCATGGGACAGGGGTTTCCCGAGCAGTACTTC.

The V gene is TRBV6-6, the J gene TRBJ2-7, with D perhaps TRBD1 (5 bases). The CDR3 runs 14 residues. Germline V gene sequence: CDR1 MNHNY, CDR2 SVGAGI (reference sequence). V was clipped by 2 bases and J by 3 bases, with 11 bases between them. As DNA, the CDR3 is TGTGCCAGCAGTTACGCACAGGCCTTCTACGAGCAGTACTTC. It yields the protein CASSYAQAFYEQYF.

This clone was detected once. The chain carries TRBV9 and TRBJ2-2; TRBD2 agrees at 7 bases. Germline CDR1 is SGDLS and CDR2 is YYNGEE. V shed 4 bases, J shed 4 bases, and the junction held 10 bases outside the gene matches. The CDR3 loop spans 16 amino acids. The CDR3 reads CASSPTGRERTGELFF. DNA of the CDR3: TGTGCCAGCAGCCCCACTGGGCGGGAGCGCACCGGGGAGCTGTTTTTT.

This clone occurred a few times. The genes are TRBV18 and TRBJ1-3; a possible D gene is TRBD1 (5 bases). V was cut by 1 base and J by 4 bases, with 11 bases left in between. This CDR3 is built from 15 residues. Germline V gene sequence: CDR1 KGHSH, CDR2 LQKENI. CDR3 nucleotide sequence: TGTGCCAGCTCACCACTTTCGGGGGAAGGAAACACCATATATTTT. Encoded protein: CASSPLSGEGNTIYF.

This clone was seen a few times. The gene calls are TRBV7-2 and TRBJ1-2, with D unresolved. The V end was cut by 5 bases, the J end by 7 bases, with 11 bases between. The CDR3 consists of 12 residues. CDR1 SGHTA and CDR2 FQGNSA come from the germline V gene. The CDR3 protein is CASSREVGGYTF. The DNA for the CDR3 is TGTGCCAGCAGCCGTGAGGTTGGTGGCTACACCTTC.

With regard to this clone: At one of its ends the junction is not consistent with the germline gene, which may arise from a read error. CDR3 sequence reads: CASSSQTALKTEAFF. The CDR3 coding sequence is TGTGCCAGCAGCTCACAGACAGCTCTGAAAACTGAAGCTTTCTTT. The chain joins TRBV7-2 to TRBJ1-1; D perhaps matches TRBD1 (5 bases). Germline CDR1 is SGHTA and CDR2 is FQGNSA. The CDR3 loop spans 15 amino acids.

The chain combines TRBV7-9 with TRBJ1-3; D is unresolved. This CDR3 spans 15 amino acids. V lost 1 base to trimming and J lost 0 bases, with 7 bases between them. Germline-derived CDR1 and CDR2 are SEHNR and FQNEAQ (reference sequence). The CDR3 is CASSLVGSSGNTIYF. The CDR3 DNA is TGTGCCAGCAGCTTAGTAGGTAGCTCTGGAAACACCATATATTTT.

This clone appeared a few times. V and J are TRBV29-1 and TRBJ1-1; D is unclear. With 6 bases removed from V and 0 bases from J, the gap between germline ends came to 14 bases. The CDR3 is 14 residues long. Germline lookup yields CDR1 SQVTM and CDR2 ANQGSEA. The CDR3 DNA reads as TGCAGCGTGAGTGGTATCGGGGTGAACACTGAAGCTTTCTTT. Translating it yields CSVSGIGVNTEAFF.